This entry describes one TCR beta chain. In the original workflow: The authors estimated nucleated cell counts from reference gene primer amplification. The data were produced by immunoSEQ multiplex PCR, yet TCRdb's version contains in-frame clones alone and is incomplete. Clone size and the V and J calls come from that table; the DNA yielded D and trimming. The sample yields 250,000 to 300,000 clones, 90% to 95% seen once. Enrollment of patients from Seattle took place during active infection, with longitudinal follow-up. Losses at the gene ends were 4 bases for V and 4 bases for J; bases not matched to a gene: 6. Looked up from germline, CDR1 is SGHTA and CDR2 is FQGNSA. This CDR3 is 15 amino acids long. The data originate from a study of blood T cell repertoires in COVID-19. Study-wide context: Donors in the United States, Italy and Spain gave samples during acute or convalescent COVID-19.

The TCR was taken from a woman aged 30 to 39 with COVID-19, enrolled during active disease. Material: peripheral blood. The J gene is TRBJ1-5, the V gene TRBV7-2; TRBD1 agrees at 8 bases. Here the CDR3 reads CASSSKTGANQPQHF. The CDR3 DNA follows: TGTGCCAGCAGCTCCAAGACAGGGGCTAATCAGCCCCAGCATTTT.